Listed here is a single T cell receptor (beta chain). The antigen is undetermined. The data were obtained in a study of T cells after yellow fever vaccination. MiXCR, run by TCRdb on the 5' RACE reads, gives a single entry per CDR3 protein. The table lists 450,000 to 550,000 distinct CDR3 sequences, about 19% of them singletons, with roughly an eighth in the top ten. Study observations and caveats: Subsequent booster samples again held most clones from primary vaccination (roughly 95% CD4, approximately 85% CD8).

The sample here was PBMCs, taken 15 days after the yellow fever booster vaccination. This clonotype was obtained from a man aged 25-45 years who received the YFV17D yellow fever vaccine.

The CDR3: CASSLTGAGGYTF. CDR3 nucleotide sequence: TGTGCCAGCAGTTTGACGGGGGCGGGTGGCTACACCTTC. V is TRBV6-5 and J is TRBJ1-2; D may be TRBD1 (6 bases). Trimming removed 4 bases at V and 7 bases at J, with 13 bases between. This CDR3 is 13 amino acids long. CDR1 and CDR2 (germline): MNHEY, SVGAGI.